The 17 T cell receptor beta chains reported below all come from one sample, sequenced in a study of blood T cell repertoires in COVID-19. Libraries were prepared by immunoSEQ multiplex PCR; TCRdb keeps only in-frame clonotypes and omits some of them. The sample has about 300,000 clones; 75% to 95% are singletons. The specimen was PBMCs or T cells enriched from blood (not recorded which). These receptors were obtained from a woman in her 30s who had recovered from COVID-19.

The V and J genes are TRBV4-1 and TRBJ2-4; 10 bases line up with TRBD2. The CDR3 consists of 18 residues. V was pared by 1 base and J by 7 bases, with 13 bases of the junction left unmatched. Germline lookup yields CDR1 MGHRA and CDR2 YSYEKL. CDR3 coding DNA: TGCGCCAGCAGCCAAGTGGCCCCTACAGCGGGGGGGAGGAACATTCAGTACTTC. Its translation is CASSQVAPTAGGRNIQYF.

J is TRBJ2-2 and V is TRBV10-3; 9 bases fit TRBD2. Looked up from germline, CDR1 is ENHRY and CDR2 is SYGVKD. The CDR3 covers 18 residues. Losses at the gene ends were 0 bases for V and 4 bases for J; bases not matched to a gene: 9. CDR3 sequence (DNA): TGTGCCATCAGTGAGTCGATCTCCCTAGCGGGACGCACCGGGGAGCTGTTTTTT. Its translation: CAISESISLAGRTGELFF.

The V and J genes are TRBV29-1 and TRBJ2-4, with 12 bases fitting TRBD1. Trimming cost V 4 bases and J 3 bases; bases outside gene matches: 13. Germline V gene sequence: CDR1 SQVTM, CDR2 ANQGSEA. The CDR3 is made up of 18 amino acids. CDR3 residues: CSVGHGGQGALVKNIQYF. Written as DNA, the CDR3 is TGCAGCGTTGGCCATGGGGGACAGGGGGCTTTGGTCAAAAACATTCAGTACTTC.

This clone was detected only a few times. The chain combines TRBV6-2 or TRBV6-3 with TRBJ2-1; D perhaps matches TRBD2 (5 bases). Trimming cost V 3 bases and J 6 bases, with 18 bases left between them. The CDR3 has 16 amino acids. Germline V gene lookup returns CDR1 MNHEY and CDR2 SVGEGT. Here the CDR3 DNA reads TGTGCCAGCAGTTATGACCGGTCTAGCTTAGGCAATGAGCAGTTCTTC. It yields the protein CASSYDRSSLGNEQFF.

J is TRBJ2-2 and V is TRBV7-2; a weak D match, TRBD1 (5 bases). Trimming took 8 bases from V and 0 from J, leaving 13 bases between them. CDR3 length: 15 amino acids. CDR1 and CDR2 (germline): SGHTA, FQGNSA. The CDR3 DNA sequence: TGTGCCAGCCTTAAAGGGGCACCGAACACCGGGGAGCTGTTTTTT. This codes for CASLKGAPNTGELFF.

This chain uses TRBV7-9 with TRBJ1-4, with TRBD1 matching 8 bases. V trimming: 7 bases; J trimming: 3 bases; junction bases outside the gene matches: 4. This CDR3 region has 14 residues. Looked up from germline, CDR1 is SEHNR and CDR2 is FQNEAQ (reference sequence). CDR3 loop: CASKTGAANEKLFF. The CDR3 nucleotides are TGTGCCAGCAAGACAGGGGCGGCTAATGAAAAACTGTTTTTT.

The table lists this clone with a few counts. The chain recombines TRBV18 with TRBJ2-1; 13 positions agree with TRBD2. The CDR3 is 16 amino acids. V lost 4 bases to trimming and J lost 4 bases; unmatched junction nucleotides: 4. CDR1 KGHSH and CDR2 LQKENI come from the germline V gene. The CDR3 is CASSLGLAGEYNEQFF. The CDR3 DNA is TGTGCCAGCTCACTTGGACTAGCGGGAGAATACAATGAGCAGTTCTTC. The variable domain in full, with the rest retrieved from reference TRBV18 and TRBJ2-1, is NAGVMQNPRHLVRRRGQEARLRCSPMKGHSHVYWYRQLPEEGLKFMVYLQKENIIDESGMPKERFSAEFPKEGPSILRIQQVVRGDSAAYFCASSLGLAGEYNEQFFGPGTRLTVL.

The genes are TRBV28 and TRBJ1-2; D gene unclear. CDR1 and CDR2 (germline): MDHEN, SYDVKM. This CDR3 has 11 amino acids. V lost 11 bases and J 4 bases, leaving 11 bases between the germline ends. CDR3 in DNA: TGTGCCGGGGAGGGTCGCTATGGCTACACCTTC. Its protein is CAGEGRYGYTF.

The genes are TRBV6-5 and TRBJ1-1, with a tentative D call TRBD1 (5 bases). From germline, CDR1 is MNHEY and CDR2 SVGAGI. V was cut by 5 bases and J by 4 bases, with 14 bases left in between. The CDR3 has 14 residues. The CDR3 sequence is CASSPGVRTTEAFF. CDR3 in DNA: TGTGCCAGCAGTCCGGGGGTGAGAACCACTGAAGCTTTCTTT.

The V call is TRBV9, the J call TRBJ1-2; a possible D gene is TRBD1 (6 bases). Per germline, CDR1 SGDLS and CDR2 YYNGEE. This CDR3 has 15 residues. V was cut by 5 bases and J by 0 bases, with 14 bases left in between. This chain's CDR3 is CASSARGGSNYGYTF. In DNA, the CDR3 is TGTGCCAGCAGTGCGAGAGGGGGTTCTAACTATGGCTACACCTTC.

V is TRBV2 and J is TRBJ2-7, with no clear D. CDR3 length: 13 residues. V lost 6 bases and J lost 3, with 12 bases in between. Germline CDR1 SNHLY, CDR2 FYNNEI. The CDR3 nucleotides are TGTGCCAGCAGATTTACCGGTGGCTACGAGCAGTACTTC. The encoded protein is CASRFTGGYEQYF.

The V gene is TRBV23-1, the J gene TRBJ2-2; tentatively, D is TRBD2 (5 bases). TRBV23-1 is identified as an open reading frame with a role that is uncertain. V was cut by 3 bases and J by 4 bases, with 21 bases left in between. The CDR3 contains 18 residues. The CDR3 region is CASSHGDVRGYFTGELFF. CDR3 nucleotide sequence: TGCGCCAGCAGTCACGGAGACGTACGGGGTTATTTCACCGGGGAGCTGTTTTTT.

The chain is built from TRBV25-1 and TRBJ1-1, with a possible D match to TRBD1 (6 bases). Trimming took off 5 bases at V and 1 base at J, with 17 bases between the two ends. The germline V gene has CDR1 MGHDK and CDR2 SYGVNS. The CDR3 length is 16 residues. CDR3 region: CASSPPRDKPNTEAFF. The CDR3 DNA reads as TGTGCCAGCAGTCCACCCCGGGACAAACCGAACACTGAAGCTTTCTTT.

This sequence joins TRBV7-8 and TRBJ2-7; perhaps TRBD2 as D (6 bases). The CDR3 is 15 residues long. Germline CDR1 reads SGHVS; CDR2 reads FQNEAQ. V was clipped by 5 bases and J by 6 bases, with 20 bases between them. The CDR3 nucleotides read TGTGCCAGCAGCCCCCGACTCGGGGCGGGGTTCGAGCAGTACTTC. Translated, it gives CASSPRLGAGFEQYF. The full variable domain, completed using reference TRBV7-8 and TRBJ2-7, is GAGVSQSPRYKVAKRGQDVALRCDPISGHVSLFWYQQALGQGPEFLTYFQNEAQLDKSGLPSDRFFAERPEGSVSTLKIQRTQQEDSAVYLCASSPRLGAGFEQYFGPGTRLTVT.

This chain uses TRBV7-9 with TRBJ2-3, with 7 nucleotides matching TRBD2. Germline assignment: CDR1 SEHNR and CDR2 FQNEAQ (reference sequence). The CDR3 is 15 amino acids. J was trimmed by 1 base and V by 5 bases; bases with no gene match: 6. The CDR3, as DNA: TGTGCCAGCAGCCAATCTAGCGGCCGCACAGATACGCAGTATTTT. It codes for CASSQSSGRTDTQYF. The full variable domain, its missing parts supplied by reference TRBV7-9 and TRBJ2-3, is DTGVSQNPRHKITKRGQNVTFRCDPISEHNRLYWYRQTLGQGPEFLTYFQNEAQLEKSRLLSDRFSAERPKGSFSTLEIQRTEQGDSAMYLCASSQSSGRTDTQYFGPGTRLTVL.

The chain carries TRBV5-5 and TRBJ2-7; maybe TRBD1 (6 bases). Germline CDR1 and CDR2: SGHKS and YYEKEE (reference sequence). V gave up 0 bases and J gave up 7 bases, with 14 bases separating them. This CDR3 comprises 14 residues. Here the CDR3 DNA reads TGTGCCAGCAGCTTGGTGGGGGCGAGTCCAGAGCAGTACTTC. Protein: CASSLVGASPEQYF.

With regard to this clone: Other nucleotide sequences in the sample specify the same CDR3. This sequence joins TRBV7-9 and TRBJ2-7, with 9 positions matching TRBD1. CDR1 is SEHNR and CDR2 is FQNEAQ in the germline V gene (reference sequence). The CDR3 is made up of 14 amino acids. Unmatched junction bases numbered 2, after V lost 4 bases and J lost 1 base. CDR3 bases: TGTGCCAGCAGCTCGGACAGGGGTTCCTACGAGCAGTACTTC. As protein: CASSSDRGSYEQYF.